Here is one TCR beta chain with its context. This entry comes from a study of early T cells in non-severe SARS-CoV-2 infection. Per the germline V gene, CDR1 is WNHNN and CDR2 is SYGVQD (reference sequence). The CDR3 runs 14 residues. Trimming cost V 5 bases and J 5 bases, with 16 bases left between them. TCRdb reprocessed the 5' RACE reads via MiXCR and lists one record per CDR3 protein. The data contain tens of thousands of distinct CDR3 sequences, around 10% of them singletons. The TCR comes from an adult who was a healthcare worker with PCR-confirmed SARS-CoV-2 infection or an uninfected control (not recorded which). The donor label of this sample is uncertain. The chain combines TRBV10-1 with TRBJ2-7, with D perhaps TRBD2 (6 bases). The specimen was whole blood, collected at baseline. In nucleotides, the CDR3 is TGCGCCAGCAGTCTTGCGGGGATCTACGACGAGCAGTACTTC. Its translation: CASSLAGIYDEQYF.